In this sample, the clone carrying this TCR beta chain turned up many times. Its antigen is not known. The CDR3 is 13 residues long. V lost 3 bases to trimming and J lost 1 base, with 6 bases between them. Germline V gives CDR1 KGHSH, CDR2 LQKENI. The data were taken from a study of blood T cells in healthy people across ages. Together with a sample-barcoded 5' primer, a J-beta primer mix was included in a second PCR lasting 7 to 11 cycles. Sequencing of every sample gave 3 million or more CDR3-containing paired-end reads. TCRdb fed the 5' RACE reads into MiXCR, producing one record per CDR3 protein. Among around 990,000 distinct CDR3 sequences listed, around two fifths were seen once. Study observations and caveats: Correlation between TCR beta diversity and naive T cell percentage was strong. Naive CD4+ cell counts and diversity both ran higher in long-lived than in aged donors. A conclusive naive versus antigen-experienced comparison was prevented by the unsorted PBMCs.

The chain combines TRBV18 with TRBJ2-5; no reliable D call. The sequence was collected from a man younger than 30 in good health. Sequenced input: blood. The CDR3 bases are TGTGCCAGCTCACCGGGCCGCCAAGAGACCCAGTACTTC. It yields the protein CASSPGRQETQYF.